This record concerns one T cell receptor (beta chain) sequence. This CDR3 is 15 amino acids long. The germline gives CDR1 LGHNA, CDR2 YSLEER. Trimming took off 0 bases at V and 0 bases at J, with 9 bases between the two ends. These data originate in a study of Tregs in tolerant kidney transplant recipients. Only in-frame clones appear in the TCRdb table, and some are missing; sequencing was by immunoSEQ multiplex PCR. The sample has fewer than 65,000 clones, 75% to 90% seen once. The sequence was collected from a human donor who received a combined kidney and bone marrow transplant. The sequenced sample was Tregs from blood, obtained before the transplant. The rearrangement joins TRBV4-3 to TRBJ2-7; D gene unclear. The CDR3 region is CASSQESSSSYEQYF. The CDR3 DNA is TGCGCCAGCAGCCAAGAGTCATCGAGCTCCTACGAGCAGTACTTC.